Following are 16 T cell receptor beta chains from one sample sequenced in a study of shared clonotypes between healthy human individuals. Here immunoSEQ multiplex PCR was the method, and the copy in TCRdb shows in-frame clones only, minus some. The sample shows about 490,000 clones, less than 80% of them seen only once. Specimen: PBMCs. All receptors derive from a woman in her forties in good health. Some clones in this sample may be carry-over from other donors' samples.

This chain links TRBV27 with TRBJ2-5; the D gene is possibly TRBD2 (5 bases). The J call is doubtful: the DNA matches TRBJ2-7 better. CDR3 size: 15 residues. Germline-derived CDR1 and CDR2 are MNHEY and SMNVEV (reference sequence). The CDR3: CASSTWERYTYEQYF. DNA for the CDR3: TGTGCCAGCAGTACCTGGGAGCGTTATACCTACGAGCAGTACTTC.

The rearrangement joins TRBV7-3 to TRBJ1-2; 11 positions match TRBD1. The CDR3 consists of 19 residues. The germline V gene has CDR1 SGHTA and CDR2 FQGTGA. Unmatched junction bases numbered 14, after V lost 5 bases and J lost 0 bases. CDR3 DNA sequence: TGTGCCAGCAGCCCGGGGACAGGGGGAGGCATAGGGCCTAACTATGGCTACACCTTC. Translation: CASSPGTGGGIGPNYGYTF.

DNA of the CDR3: TGTGCCAGCAGCCCCGGGGTTTTGGGAGTTTACGAGCAGTACTTC. It is translated as CASSPGVLGVYEQYF. The J gene is TRBJ2-7, the V gene TRBV11-2; possibly TRBD2 for D (5 bases). This CDR3 comprises 15 residues. The germline V gene encodes CDR1 SGHAT and CDR2 FQNNGV. Trimming took 5 bases from V and 4 from J, leaving 18 bases between them.

The rearrangement links TRBV7-6 to TRBJ2-2; D uncertain. Germline assignment: CDR1 SGHVS and CDR2 FNYEAQ. The CDR3 consists of 17 residues. Trimming took 4 bases from V and 2 from J, leaving 17 bases between them. CDR3 bases: TGTGCCAGCAGCTCTAGTGGGTACGGCGCCAACACCGGGGAGCTGTTTTTT. This encodes CASSSSGYGANTGELFF. The variable domain in full, with the rest retrieved from reference TRBV7-6 and TRBJ2-2, is GAGVSQSPRYKVTKRGQDVALRCDPISGHVSLYWYRQALGQGPEFLTYFNYEAQQDKSGLPNDRFSAERPEGSISTLTIQRTEQRDSAMYRCASSSSGYGANTGELFFGEGSRLTVL.

A single count supports this clone. V is TRBV5-1 and J is TRBJ2-3, with D perhaps matching TRBD1 or TRBD2 (5 bases each). The CDR3 has 16 amino acids. CDR1 is SGHRS and CDR2 is YFSETQ in the germline V gene. Trimming took off 2 bases at V and 0 bases at J, with 13 bases between the two ends. The CDR3 spells CASSFAGTASTDTQYF. The CDR3 DNA reads TGCGCCAGCAGCTTTGCAGGGACCGCTAGCACAGATACGCAGTATTTT.

This clone was found once. The chain recombines TRBV6-6 with TRBJ1-4; a weak D match, TRBD1 (6 bases). The germline V and J ends were trimmed by 0 bases and 6 bases, with 14 bases remaining between them. Looked up from germline, CDR1 is MNHNY and CDR2 is SVGAGI (reference sequence). This CDR3 is built from 16 residues. CDR3 bases: TGTGCCAGCAGTTACTCGAAGGGGGGAACGGATGAAAAACTGTTTTTT. It is translated as CASSYSKGGTDEKLFF.

A remark on this clone: Its ends do not fully match the called genes, so a read error is possible. The J gene is TRBJ2-5, the V gene TRBV7-7, with 11 bases identical to TRBD1. The CDR3 loop spans 17 amino acids. Germline V lookup: CDR1 SSHAT, CDR2 FNYEAQ (reference sequence). CDR3 bases: TGTGCTAGCAGCTTCTTGGGACAGGGGGTTTTGGAAGAGACCCAGTACTTC. It encodes CASSFLGQGVLEETQYF.

The V and J genes are TRBV28 and TRBJ1-1, with D hard to call. Looked up from germline, CDR1 is MDHEN and CDR2 is SYDVKM. V shed 2 bases and J shed 3 bases, with 10 bases lying between them. The CDR3 loop spans 14 amino acids. Here the CDR3 DNA reads TGTGCCAGCAGTTTAGGCCAGACTTACACTGAAGCTTTCTTT. Residues: CASSLGQTYTEAFF. The whole variable domain, filled in from reference TRBV28 and TRBJ1-1, reads DVKVTQSSRYLVKRTGEKVFLECVQDMDHENMFWYRQDPGLGLRLIYFSYDVKMKEKGDIPEGYSVSREKKERFSLILESASTNQTSMYLCASSLGQTYTEAFFGQGTRLTVV.

This chain links TRBV19 with TRBJ2-7; possibly TRBD1 for D (6 bases). Deletions cut 3 bases from V and 2 bases from J, with 14 bases between. Germline V gene data show CDR1 as LNHDA and CDR2 as SQIVND (reference sequence). The CDR3 has 15 amino acids. The CDR3 protein is CASSIRQEAPYEQYF. The CDR3 coding sequence is TGTGCCAGTAGTATCCGACAGGAGGCCCCCTACGAGCAGTACTTC.

The sample holds many counts of this clone. This sample includes further DNA sequences coding for the same CDR3. The chain's CDR3 is CASRRDRGLIYGYTF. Here the CDR3 DNA reads TGTGCCAGCAGGCGGGACAGGGGGCTCATCTATGGCTACACCTTC. The chain links TRBV2 to TRBJ1-2, with 12 bases identical to TRBD1. Germline values: CDR1 SNHLY, CDR2 FYNNEI. The V segment lost 6 bases and the J segment 4 bases; nucleotides outside the gene matches: 6. This CDR3 region has 15 residues.

The chain is built from TRBV30 and TRBJ2-1; 7 bases agree with TRBD2. This CDR3 is built from 15 residues. V dropped 0 bases and J dropped 6; count of bases not matched to a gene: 8. The germline V gene encodes CDR1 GTSNPN and CDR2 SVGIG (reference sequence). The CDR3 spells CAWSVQVGRSNEQFF. In nucleotides, the CDR3 is TGTGCCTGGAGTGTACAAGTCGGGAGGTCCAATGAGCAGTTCTTC.

V gene TRBV7-3 combines with J gene TRBJ2-1; D perhaps matches TRBD2 (5 bases). Trimming removed 5 bases at V and 7 bases at J, with 12 bases between. CDR1 is SGHTA, CDR2 FQGTGA, per germline. This CDR3 has 13 residues. CDR3 in amino acids: CASSLALGNEQFF. The DNA of the CDR3 is TGTGCCAGCAGCCTAGCCCTAGGGAATGAGCAGTTCTTC.

This chain connects TRBV30 to TRBJ1-2; TRBD1 matches 10 bases. Germline CDR1 GTSNPN, CDR2 SVGIG (reference sequence). Germline trimming cut 1 base from V and 5 bases from J; bases unmatched to any gene: 10. This CDR3 spans 16 amino acids. The CDR3: CAWSASMTGGRYGYTF. In DNA, the CDR3 is TGTGCCTGGAGTGCCTCGATGACAGGGGGCAGGTATGGCTACACCTTC. The entire variable domain, with the rest obtained from reference TRBV30 and TRBJ1-2, is as follows: SQTIHQWPATLVQPVGSPLSLECTVEGTSNPNLYWYRQAAGRGLQLLFYSVGIGQISSEVPQNLSASRPQDRQFILSSKKLLLSDSGFYLCAWSASMTGGRYGYTFGSGTRLTVV.

This chain uses TRBV11-3 with TRBJ2-5, with TRBD2 identical over 14 bases. Per germline, CDR1 SGHNT and CDR2 YENEEA. This CDR3 is built from 18 residues. The J segment lost 5 bases and the V segment lost 3 bases, leaving 11 bases of the junction unmatched. As DNA, the CDR3 is TGTGCCAGCAGCTTTGGCACCGGGACTAGCGGGAGAAGGGAGACCCAGTACTTC. It translates to CASSFGTGTSGRRETQYF.

This clone was observed a handful of times. The chain recombines TRBV5-1 with TRBJ1-4; 8 nucleotides match TRBD1. The V and J ends lost 2 bases and 6 bases, in that order; junction bases with no gene match: 3. The CDR3 is 14 residues long. Per the germline V gene, CDR1 is SGHRS and CDR2 is YFSETQ. CDR3 nucleotide sequence: TGCGCCAGCAGCTTTGGACAGGGTTATGAAAAACTGTTTTTT. This sequence encodes CASSFGQGYEKLFF. Variable domain in full (rest from reference TRBV5-1 and TRBJ1-4): KAGVTQTPRYLIKTRGQQVTLSCSPISGHRSVSWYQQTPGQGLQFLFEYFSETQRNKGNFPGRFSGRQFSNSRSEMNVSTLELGDSALYLCASSFGQGYEKLFFGSGTQLSVL.

A note on this clone: Other DNA sequences in the same sample also yield this CDR3. The chain couples TRBV18 to TRBJ2-7; 7 bases align to TRBD2. The V segment lost 2 bases and the J segment 0 bases; nucleotides outside the gene matches: 4. CDR3 length equals 15 residues. Germline lookup yields CDR1 KGHSH and CDR2 LQKENI. In DNA, the CDR3 is TGTGCCAGCTCACCAGGAGGGAGGGCCTCCTACGAGCAGTACTTC. Translating gives CASSPGGRASYEQYF.